The 23 T cell receptor beta chains reported below all come from one sample, sequenced in a study of blood T cells in healthy people across ages. Next came a second PCR, run for roughly 6 to 11 cycles, which used a sample-barcoded 5' primer along with a J-beta primer mix. From the 5' RACE reads, TCRdb called clonotypes with MiXCR, one entry per CDR3 protein. The sample consists of hundreds of thousands of distinct CDR3 sequences, roughly 50% of them appearing once. Sequencing input: blood. These TCRs come from a young man in good health.

This sequence joins TRBV28 and TRBJ1-6; possible D gene TRBD1, 6 bases. This CDR3 region has 14 residues. Trimming pared 5 bases from V and 5 bases from J, leaving 10 bases between. Per germline, CDR1 MDHEN and CDR2 SYDVKM. Written as DNA, the CDR3 is TGTGCCAGCAGTATACAGGGCCATAATTCACCCCTCCACTTT. This gives the protein CASSIQGHNSPLHF.

The V call is TRBV7-8, the J call TRBJ2-7; 8 bases are shared with TRBD1. Germline CDR1 and CDR2: SGHVS and FQNEAQ. The CDR3 length is 13 residues. V shed 4 bases and J 6 bases; nucleotides not matched to a gene: 5. The CDR3 reads CASSSGGQAEQYF. In DNA form, the CDR3 reads TGTGCCAGCAGCTCAGGGGGACAGGCCGAGCAGTACTTC.

This chain links TRBV5-5 with TRBJ2-1; TRBD2 matches at 8 bases. In germline, CDR1 is SGHKS, CDR2 YYEKEE (reference sequence). V lost 1 base to trimming and J lost 13 bases; unmatched junction nucleotides: 16. The CDR3 has 16 residues. The CDR3 sequence is CASSLWAGGPMGTQFF. Written as DNA, the CDR3 is TGTGCCAGCAGCTTGTGGGCGGGAGGACCTATGGGGACCCAGTTCTTC.

The chain joins TRBV7-9 to TRBJ2-1; D call uncertain. Trimming pared 5 bases from V and 10 bases from J, leaving 18 bases between. Germline V gene lookup returns CDR1 SEHNR and CDR2 FQNEAQ (reference sequence). The CDR3 is 14 amino acids. CDR3 in amino acids: CASSADLSLWEQFF. The CDR3 coding sequence is TGTGCCAGCAGCGCCGACCTAAGCCTTTGGGAGCAGTTCTTC.

This chain connects TRBV18 to TRBJ2-7; 7 bases map to TRBD1. CDR1 KGHSH and CDR2 LQKENI come from the germline V gene. J was trimmed by 7 bases and V by 3 bases; bases with no gene match: 12. This CDR3 is 15 amino acids long. CDR3 loop: CASSPRQGPGYEQYF. CDR3 in DNA: TGTGCCAGCTCACCCCGACAGGGCCCGGGGTATGAGCAGTACTTC. The full variable domain, with the rest looked up from reference TRBV18 and TRBJ2-7, is NAGVMQNPRHLVRRRGQEARLRCSPMKGHSHVYWYRQLPEEGLKFMVYLQKENIIDESGMPKERFSAEFPKEGPSILRIQQVVRGDSAAYFCASSPRQGPGYEQYFGPGTRLTVT.

This clonotype was seen a handful of times. This chain links TRBV6-6 with TRBJ1-1; D is unresolved. In germline, CDR1 is MNHNY, CDR2 SVGAGI (reference sequence). CDR3 length: 11 amino acids. The V end lost 7 bases, the J end lost 5 bases, and 8 bases lay between the germline ends. The CDR3 loop is CASTETTEAFF. For the CDR3, the DNA is TGTGCCAGCACGGAGACTACTGAAGCTTTCTTT.

This chain uses TRBV2 with TRBJ2-7; D is unclear. CDR1 is SNHLY, CDR2 FYNNEI, per germline. The V end lost 6 bases, the J end lost 2 bases, and 11 bases lay between the germline ends. The CDR3 length is 13 residues. The CDR3 sequence is CASRGLGAYEQYF. The CDR3 DNA sequence: TGTGCCAGCAGAGGGCTTGGGGCCTACGAGCAGTACTTC.

The rearrangement uses TRBV7-2 and TRBJ1-2; the match to TRBD1 covers 8 bases. The CDR3 totals 15 residues. Germline assignment: CDR1 SGHTA and CDR2 FQGNSA. The V gene end was trimmed by 5 bases and the J gene end by 4 bases; junction bases not matched to a gene: 9. DNA of the CDR3: TGTGCCAGCAGCAGCACAGGGGGTAGCGGCTATGGCTACACCTTC. It codes for CASSSTGGSGYGYTF.

Concerning this clonotype: A read error may be the cause here, since a much bigger clone is one base away. V usage is TRBV29-1 and J usage is TRBJ2-3; no clear D gene. The CDR3 sequence is 13 residues long. Germline CDR1 and CDR2: SQVTM and ANQGSEA. CDR3 region: CSAEPSRTDTQYF. CDR3 DNA: TGCAGCGCTGAACCCTCACGCACAGATACGCAGTATTTT.

This clonotype was counted a few times. Germline is not matched at one junction end, which may reflect a read error. The gene calls are TRBV20-1 and TRBJ1-1; D perhaps matches TRBD1 (6 bases). The CDR3 consists of 12 residues. Germline loops: CDR1 DFQATT, CDR2 SNEGSKA (reference sequence). CDR3 DNA sequence: TGCAGCGCTAAACAGGGTTACACTGAAGCTTTCTTT. It is translated as CSAKQGYTEAFF.

Only a few counts were recorded for this clonotype. The chain recombines TRBV29-1 with TRBJ2-7; TRBD1 is a possible D gene (8 bases). The germline V gene encodes CDR1 SQVTM and CDR2 ANQGSEA. CDR3 length: 15 amino acids. The ends were cut back, 3 bases at V and 3 bases at J, with 18 bases in the middle. Here the CDR3 reads CSVDGGTGGGYEQYF. Here the CDR3 DNA reads TGCAGCGTTGACGGGGGAACAGGGGGGGGCTACGAGCAGTACTTC.

This clonotype was seen repeatedly, ten times or more. The chain has TRBV7-2 and TRBJ1-2, with 7 bases lining up with TRBD1. The trim removed 5 bases at V and 6 bases at J, leaving 3 bases unmatched. The CDR3 consists of 12 residues. CDR1 and CDR2 from the germline V gene are SGHTA and FQGNSA. Here the CDR3 reads CASSARGDGYTF. CDR3 sequence (DNA): TGTGCCAGCAGCGCCAGGGGGGATGGCTACACCTTC.

The J gene is TRBJ2-6, the V gene TRBV6-2 or TRBV6-3, with D tentatively TRBD1 (5 bases). This CDR3 region has 17 residues. Germline values: CDR1 MNHEY, CDR2 SVGEGT. Between the trimmed V and J ends, which lost 1 base and 2 bases, there was a span of 12 bases. The CDR3 protein is CASSYFPKGPGANVLTF. The CDR3 DNA reads as TGTGCCAGCAGTTACTTCCCGAAGGGGCCTGGGGCCAACGTCCTGACTTTC.

The chain joins TRBV28 to TRBJ1-2, with 8 bases lining up with TRBD1. This CDR3 spans 12 amino acids. Germline trimming cut 11 bases from V and 3 bases from J; bases unmatched to any gene: 5. Germline CDR1 reads MDHEN; CDR2 reads SYDVKM. CDR3 protein: CAGGQGDYGYTF. CDR3 DNA sequence: TGTGCCGGCGGACAGGGCGACTATGGCTACACCTTC.

The chain is built from TRBV27 and TRBJ2-7, with D perhaps TRBD2 (6 bases). CDR1 MNHEY and CDR2 SMNVEV come from the germline V gene (reference sequence). This CDR3 is 13 amino acids long. V lost 5 bases and J 5 bases, leaving 13 bases between the germline ends. The CDR3 bases are TGTGCCAGCAGTAAACATGGGGGGAACGAGCAGTACTTC. Encoded protein: CASSKHGGNEQYF.

The genes are TRBV29-1 and TRBJ2-4; D may be TRBD1 or TRBD2 (6 bases each). The V end was cut by 7 bases, the J end by 6 bases, with 16 bases between. Germline CDR1 and CDR2: SQVTM and ANQGSEA. There are 13 residues in the CDR3. As DNA, the CDR3 is TGCAGCGCATTCGGAGGGGACACAAACATTCAGTACTTC. Translated: CSAFGGDTNIQYF.

The V gene is TRBV27, the J gene TRBJ2-7; tentatively, D is TRBD2 (6 bases). CDR1 and CDR2 from the germline V gene are MNHEY and SMNVEV (reference sequence). V lost 0 bases to trimming and J lost 2 bases, with 17 bases between them. The CDR3 consists of 17 residues. CDR3 DNA sequence: TGTGCCAGCAGTTTATCGGGTATAGCGGCCACAACCTACGAGCAGTACTTC. Encoded protein: CASSLSGIAATTYEQYF.

The chain has TRBV9 and TRBJ2-3, with D perhaps matching TRBD1 (5 bases). Germline CDR1 is SGDLS and CDR2 is YYNGEE. The V end lost 3 bases, the J end lost 6 bases, and 14 bases lay between the germline ends. The CDR3 has 14 amino acids. The CDR3 sequence: CASSAEGAGDTQYF. The CDR3 DNA reads as TGTGCCAGCAGCGCAGAAGGGGCTGGGGATACGCAGTATTTT.

Only a few counts were recorded for this clonotype. This sequence joins TRBV27 and TRBJ2-2; D not certain. The CDR3 sequence is 12 residues long. Germline-derived CDR1 and CDR2 are MNHEY and SMNVEV (reference sequence). With 5 bases removed from V and 5 bases from J, the gap between germline ends came to 6 bases. CDR3 sequence: CASSPETGELFF. CDR3 sequence (DNA): TGTGCCAGCAGTCCAGAAACCGGGGAGCTGTTTTTT.

This clonotype was recorded a few times. The chain couples TRBV2 to TRBJ2-5; the D gene is possibly TRBD2 (6 bases). With 6 bases removed from V and 5 bases from J, the gap between germline ends came to 16 bases. Germline V CDR1 and CDR2: SNHLY, FYNNEI. The CDR3 spans 14 residues. The CDR3 DNA follows: TGTGCCAGCAGATTAGCGGCACAGATGGAGACCCAGTACTTC. This gives the protein CASRLAAQMETQYF.

The rearrangement joins TRBV7-9 to TRBJ2-4; D not resolved. Trimming shortened V by 0 bases and J by 1 base, and 16 bases separated the two germline ends. Germline CDR1 reads SEHNR; CDR2 reads FQNEAQ (reference sequence). The length of the CDR3 is 18 residues. CDR3 coding DNA: TGTGCCAGCAGCTTAGCGGAGTGGGCCCCGAGGGCCAAAAACATTCAGTACTTC. This codes for CASSLAEWAPRAKNIQYF. The full variable domain, in which reference TRBV7-9 and TRBJ2-4 provide the parts outside the CDR3, is DTGVSQNPRHKITKRGQNVTFRCDPISEHNRLYWYRQTLGQGPEFLTYFQNEAQLEKSRLLSDRFSAERPKGSFSTLEIQRTEQGDSAMYLCASSLAEWAPRAKNIQYFGAGTRLSVL.

This clonotype was seen ten or more times. The chain combines TRBV20-1 with TRBJ1-5; 8 bases are a match to TRBD1. Germline V gene sequence: CDR1 DFQATT, CDR2 SNEGSKA (reference sequence). This CDR3 has 12 amino acids. The CDR3 DNA sequence: TGCAGCGTTACAGGGGGTAATCAGCCCCAGCATTTT. It translates to CSVTGGNQPQHF.

This clonotype was seen just once. The chain has TRBV12-3 or TRBV12-4 and TRBJ1-1; 7 bases fit TRBD1. The CDR3 is 17 amino acids. Trimming cost V 4 bases and J 4 bases; bases outside gene matches: 15. The DNA of the CDR3 is TGTGCCAGCAGTTATGAGACAGGGCTAGGGGGTGGCACTGAAGCTTTCTTT. Protein: CASSYETGLGGGTEAFF.